A selection of T cell receptor beta chains follows, all from one sample in a study of cytomegalovirus exposure and HLA in healthy donors. The repertoire was sequenced with immunoSEQ multiplex PCR; TCRdb's copy has only in-frame clones and lacks some. The sample has around 98,000 clones, roughly 73% seen once. Sequenced: PBMCs. The source is a woman aged 40 to 50 in good health and CMV-seronegative. Both conserved end residues are part of each CDR3. D genes are given only for firm matches. Clone size is not always given. Where it is, it says once, few, many or a class for expanded clones.

cdr3_aa	cdr3_nt	v_call	j_call	clone_size	d_call
CASSIKAEGSPLHF	TGTGCCAGTAGTATAAAGGCTGAGGGCTCACCCCTCCACTTT	TRBV19	TRBJ1-6	NA	NA
CASKGGQEVNEKLFF	TGTGCCAGTAAGGGCGGACAGGAGGTTAATGAAAAACTGTTTTTT	TRBV19	TRBJ1-4	NA	TRBD1
CASSPGTANTIYF	TGTGCCAGCAGTCCCGGGACAGCGAACACCATATATTTT	TRBV6-6	TRBJ1-3	NA	TRBD1
CSVREHLYEQYF	TGCAGCGTTCGAGAGCATCTCTACGAGCAGTACTTC	TRBV29-1	TRBJ2-7	NA	NA
CASSFLVTKADEQFF	TGTGCCAGCAGCTTTCTAGTTACCAAGGCCGATGAGCAGTTCTTC	TRBV13	TRBJ2-1	once	NA
CASSLNDRQETQYF	TGTGCCAGCAGCCTCAACGACAGGCAAGAGACCCAGTACTTC	TRBV7-6	TRBJ2-5	NA	NA
CASSQRGGAGYGYTF	TGCGCCAGCAGCCAAAGAGGGGGCGCGGGGTATGGCTACACCTTC	TRBV4-3	TRBJ1-2	once	TRBD1
CASSPQGGNEQFF	TGTGCCAGCAGTCCCCAGGGAGGCAATGAGCAGTTCTTC	TRBV27	TRBJ2-1	NA	NA
CASNPGHNNSPLNF	TGTGCCAGTAATCCGGGACATAATAATTCACCCCTCAACTTT	TRBV19	TRBJ1-6	few	NA
CATSRIPGQGNLNTEAFF	TGTGCCACCAGCAGAATACCGGGACAGGGTAACTTGAACACTGAAGCTTTCTTT	TRBV15	TRBJ1-1	once	TRBD1
CASSVFGEFGQPQHF	TGTGCCAGCAGTGTTTTCGGGGAATTCGGTCAGCCCCAGCATTTT	TRBV6-6	TRBJ1-5	NA	NA